The present T cell receptor (beta chain) was sequenced within a study of regulatory T cells in long-lasting Graves disease. Regarding the study as a whole: Persistent patients shared more public clonotypes (2,741) than newly diagnosed patients (around 1,000).

V lost 5 bases, J lost 4 bases, and 13 bases lay in between. In germline, CDR1 is MDHEN, CDR2 SYDVKM. The CDR3 is 14 residues long. CDR3 regions were amplified by Arm-PCR using iRepertoire HTBI primers to build TCR beta libraries. TCRdb independently ran MiXCR on the multiplex PCR reads; one entry per CDR3 protein. The data show fewer than 350,000 distinct CDR3 sequences, 15% to 20% seen once. Comment on this clonotype: Its antigen is unknown.

Specified time point: newly diagnosed GD, antithyroid drugs for less than 3 months. Isolated PBMC RNA provided the starting material for the TCR library. Patients of an endocrinology department in Xi'an, China, were included. The origin of this receptor is a female donor with Graves disease. The chain joins TRBV28 to TRBJ2-3, with D possibly being TRBD2 (6 bases). The starting material was peripheral blood mononuclear cells (PBMCs), obtained at new diagnosis, from a patient treated with antithyroid drugs. The CDR3 region has the DNA TGTGCCAGCAGTATAGCGGACCGACCAGATACGCAGTATTTT. Protein product: CASSIADRPDTQYF.